A selection of T cell receptor beta chains follows, all from one sample in a study of cytomegalovirus exposure and HLA in healthy donors. Measured with immunoSEQ multiplex PCR; TCRdb has only the in-frame clones, and not every one. The repertoire includes 90,000 to 130,000 clones, roughly 89% of them detected once, and 1.5% to 2% sits in the top ten. The specimen sequenced was PBMCs. These receptors all come from a woman between 18 and 29 years old in good health and CMV-seronegative. Both conserved end residues are part of each CDR3. Fields, in order: clone size, J gene, D gene, V gene, CDR3 protein, CDR3 DNA. D genes are given only for firm matches. Only part of the rows carry a size: once, few, many, or a class if the clone is expanded.

>once|TRBJ2-7|TRBD2|TRBV6-1
CASSEAGTSGAYEQYF
TGTGCCAGCAGTGAAGCAGGGACTAGCGGTGCCTACGAGCAGTACTTC
>-|TRBJ2-7|-|TRBV30
CAWSRRGSPAYEQYF
TGTGCCTGGAGTAGGCGGGGCAGTCCGGCCTACGAGCAGTACTTC
>-|TRBJ2-1|TRBD2|TRBV7-6
CASSFHSGGTYNEQFF
TGTGCCAGCAGCTTCCATAGCGGGGGGACATACAATGAGCAGTTCTTC
>-|TRBJ1-5|TRBD1|TRBV10-3
CATTPRGPASNQPQHF
TGTGCCACCACTCCTAGGGGGCCCGCGAGCAATCAGCCCCAGCATTTT
>-|TRBJ2-7|TRBD1|TRBV7-3
CASSHTGGPYEQYF
TGTGCCAGCAGTCATACAGGGGGCCCCTACGAGCAGTACTTC
>-|TRBJ2-2|TRBD1|TRBV30
CAWSGTGQGGELFF
TGTGCCTGGAGTGGGACAGGGCAGGGCGGGGAGCTGTTTTTT
>once|TRBJ1-5|TRBD1|TRBV28
CATSGTGVSGISNQPQHF
TGTGCCACCTCCGGGACAGGGGTTAGTGGAATAAGCAATCAGCCCCAGCATTTT
>once|TRBJ2-1|TRBD2|TRBV6-1
CASSDRTGTSGRHEQFF
TGTGCCAGCAGTGACCGAACCGGGACTAGCGGGAGGCATGAGCAGTTCTTC
>once|TRBJ2-3|TRBD1|TRBV10-1
CASRPGQTTDTQYF
TGCGCCAGCAGGCCGGGACAGACCACAGATACGCAGTATTTT
>-|TRBJ2-4|-|TRBV15
CATSHRYF
TGTGCCACCAGCCATAGGTACTTC
>-|TRBJ2-5|TRBD2|TRBV5-6
CASSSSGLAGGRETQYF
TGTGCCAGCAGCAGCTCGGGACTAGCGGGGGGCAGGGAGACCCAGTACTTC
>-|TRBJ2-7|TRBD1|TRBV19
CASRVSGTGHYEQYF
TGTGCCAGTAGGGTATCCGGGACAGGCCACTACGAGCAGTACTTC
>-|TRBJ2-7|TRBD1|TRBV18
CASSFGQVRSYEQYF
TGTGCCAGCTCATTCGGACAGGTCCGGTCCTACGAGCAGTACTTC
>-|TRBJ2-5|-|TRBV28
CASSLGGVEETQYF
TGTGCCAGCAGTTTAGGAGGGGTCGAAGAGACCCAGTACTTC
>-|TRBJ1-5|-|TRBV18
CASSPRETAFRHF
TGTGCCAGCTCACCACGAGAGACAGCCTTCAGGCATTTT
>-|TRBJ1-6|TRBD1|TRBV6-5
CASSYSGTGTMTPLHF
TGTGCCAGCAGTTACTCCGGGACAGGGACTATGACACCCCTCCACTTT
>-|TRBJ2-2|TRBD1|TRBV5-1
CASSHYRGTGGELFF
TGCGCCAGCAGCCACTACAGGGGTACGGGCGGGGAGCTGTTTTTT
>-|TRBJ1-2|TRBD1|TRBV2
CASTVGGLGLLNYGYTF
TGTGCCAGCACGGTAGGGGGCCTGGGGCTACTTAACTATGGCTACACCTTC
>-|TRBJ1-2|TRBD1|TRBV6-5
CASSDRQGGSYTF
TGTGCCAGCAGTGATCGACAGGGGGGGAGCTACACCTTC
>-|TRBJ1-1|TRBD1|TRBV28
CASSLTGGYTEAFF
TGTGCCAGCAGCCTCACAGGGGGGTACACTGAAGCTTTCTTT
>once|TRBJ2-3|TRBD2|TRBV15
CATSQGTSATHTQYF
TGTGCCACCAGCCAAGGGACTAGCGCGACCCATACGCAGTATTTT
>-|TRBJ2-1|-|TRBV5-1
CASSLDPLVGGSYNEQFF
TGCGCCAGCAGCTTAGACCCTCTAGTGGGTGGCTCCTACAATGAGCAGTTCTTC
>few|TRBJ2-7|TRBD1|TRBV28
CASSGQGYEQYF
TGTGCCAGCAGTGGACAGGGCTACGAGCAGTACTTC
>-|TRBJ1-6|-|TRBV5-8
CASSLRNGGGYTNSPLHF
TGTGCCAGCAGCTTGCGGAATGGCGGAGGATACACTAATTCACCCCTCCACTTT
>-|TRBJ2-1|-|TRBV9
CASSVEGGWDNEQFF
TGTGCCAGCAGCGTAGAAGGAGGGTGGGACAATGAGCAGTTCTTC
>-|TRBJ2-3|-|TRBV27
CASGLRGGLMLITDTQYF
TGTGCCAGCGGACTAAGGGGTGGACTCATGTTGATCACAGATACGCAGTATTTT
>-|TRBJ2-2|-|TRBV6-6
CASSLYTGELFF
TGTGCCAGCAGCCTATACACCGGGGAGCTGTTTTTT
>once|TRBJ2-7|TRBD1|TRBV4-3
CASSQSTGGYEQYF
TGCGCCAGCAGCCAATCGACAGGGGGCTACGAGCAGTACTTC
>-|TRBJ1-6|TRBD1|TRBV10-2
CASSESDRGNNSPLHF
TGCGCCAGCAGTGAGTCTGACAGGGGAAATAATTCACCCCTCCACTTT
>-|TRBJ2-3|TRBD1|TRBV10-3
CAISSDRVSTDTQYF
TGTGCCATCAGCTCCGACAGGGTCAGCACAGATACGCAGTATTTT
>-|TRBJ1-2|-|TRBV18
CASSQDSSYGYTF
TGTGCCAGCTCACAGGACAGCAGCTATGGCTACACCTTC
>-|TRBJ2-3|-|TRBV4-1
CASRRRAGITDTQYF
TGCGCCAGCAGAAGGAGGGCGGGGATCACAGATACGCAGTATTTT
>-|TRBJ1-6|TRBD1|TRBV19
CASSIDRLPIRDRGSPLHF
TGTGCCAGTAGTATCGACCGCCTCCCGATCCGGGACAGGGGGTCACCCCTCCACTTT
>once|TRBJ1-5|TRBD1|TRBV6-1
CASSLATGGVQPQHF
TGTGCCAGCAGCTTGGCCACAGGGGGAGTTCAGCCCCAGCATTTT
>once|TRBJ1-1|-|TRBV28
CASSSRSRVNTEAFF
TGTGCCAGCAGCTCAAGATCCAGGGTGAACACTGAAGCTTTCTTT
>once|TRBJ1-5|-|TRBV7-3
CASRMAERRYSNQPQHF
TGTGCCAGCAGGATGGCAGAGCGCCGTTATAGCAATCAGCCCCAGCATTTT
>few|TRBJ1-1|-|TRBV18
CASSPDSMNTEAFF
TGTGCCAGCTCCCCGGACAGCATGAACACTGAAGCTTTCTTT
>once|TRBJ2-1|TRBD2|TRBV19
CASSIVGTSGPFF
TGTGCCAGTAGTATAGTCGGGACTAGTGGACCGTTCTTC
>-|TRBJ2-7|TRBD1|TRBV27
CASTSSGGYEQYF
TGTGCCAGCACCTCTTCAGGGGGCTACGAGCAGTACTTC
>-|TRBJ2-5|TRBD1|TRBV5-1
CASSLAGQGAEETQYF
TGCGCCAGCAGCTTGGCGGGACAGGGGGCTGAGGAGACCCAGTACTTC
>once|TRBJ1-1|TRBD1|TRBV25-1
CASSEFGTGGGMNTEAFF
TGTGCCAGCAGTGAATTCGGGACAGGGGGGGGAATGAACACTGAAGCTTTCTTT
>-|TRBJ1-1|TRBD1|TRBV4-1
CASSPGTGVPEAFF
TGCGCCAGCAGCCCCGGGACAGGGGTCCCTGAAGCTTTCTTT
>-|TRBJ1-6|-|TRBV6-1
CASSDGTRVTYNSPLHF
TGTGCCAGCAGTGATGGTACCCGGGTGACCTATAATTCACCCCTCCACTTT
>-|TRBJ2-2|-|TRBV7-2
CASSLLWRANTGELFF
TGTGCCAGCAGCTTACTCTGGAGGGCGAACACCGGGGAGCTGTTTTTT
>-|TRBJ1-1|TRBD1|TRBV28
CASKGQGTTEAFF
TGTGCCAGCAAAGGACAGGGGACCACTGAAGCTTTCTTT
>-|TRBJ1-6|-|TRBV10-3
CAISVSRDSPLHF
TGTGCCATCAGTGTCAGCAGGGATTCACCCCTCCACTTT
>-|TRBJ2-7|TRBD2|TRBV5-1
CASSLYPGLAGGGAGQYF
TGCGCCAGCAGCTTGTACCCCGGACTAGCGGGGGGGGGTGCAGGGCAGTACTTC
>-|TRBJ1-5|TRBD1|TRBV30
CAWSVIPGQGSNQPQHF
TGTGCCTGGAGTGTAATCCCCGGACAGGGCTCCAATCAGCCCCAGCATTTT
>once|TRBJ1-5|TRBD1|TRBV5-6
CASSSGQGNQPQHF
TGTGCCAGCAGCTCCGGACAGGGTAATCAGCCCCAGCATTTT
>-|TRBJ2-7|TRBD2|TRBV5-1
CASKDRAGESEQYF
TGCGCCAGCAAAGATCGAGCGGGAGAAAGCGAGCAGTACTTC
>once|TRBJ2-1|TRBD2|TRBV6-4
CASSLSSGTNNEQFF
TGTGCCAGCAGTTTGTCTAGCGGGACGAACAATGAGCAGTTCTTC
>-|TRBJ2-1|TRBD2|TRBV28
CASSLGTSGRLNEQFF
TGTGCCAGCAGCCTTGGGACTAGCGGGAGGTTAAATGAGCAGTTCTTC
>-|TRBJ1-1|TRBD1|TRBV15
CATSSRGPAEAFF
TGTGCCACCAGCAGCAGGGGGCCTGCTGAAGCTTTCTTT
>-|TRBJ1-6|TRBD1|TRBV5-1
CASSLTGGQGDSPLHF
TGCGCCAGCAGCTTGACCGGGGGACAGGGAGATTCACCCCTCCACTTT
>-|TRBJ2-3|TRBD1|TRBV4-3
CASSQDPGTGPDTQYF
TGCGCCAGCAGCCAAGACCCCGGGACAGGGCCAGATACGCAGTATTTT
>-|TRBJ1-3|TRBD1|TRBV4-2
CASSQSGTASSGNTIYF
TGTGCCAGCAGCCAATCCGGGACAGCAAGCTCTGGAAACACCATATATTTT